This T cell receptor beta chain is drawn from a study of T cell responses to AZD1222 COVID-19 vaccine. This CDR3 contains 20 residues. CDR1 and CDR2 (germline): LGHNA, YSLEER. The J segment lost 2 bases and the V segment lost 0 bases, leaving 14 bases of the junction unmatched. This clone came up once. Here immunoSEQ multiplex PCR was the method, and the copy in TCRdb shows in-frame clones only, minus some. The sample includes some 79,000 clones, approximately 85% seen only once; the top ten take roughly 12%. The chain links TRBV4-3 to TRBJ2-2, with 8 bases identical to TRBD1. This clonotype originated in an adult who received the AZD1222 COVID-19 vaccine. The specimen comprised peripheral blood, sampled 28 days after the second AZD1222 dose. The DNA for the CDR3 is TGCGCCAGCAGCCAAGATAAGGTGACAGGGGTAGTTAGTAACACCGGGGAGCTGTTTTTT. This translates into CASSQDKVTGVVSNTGELFF.